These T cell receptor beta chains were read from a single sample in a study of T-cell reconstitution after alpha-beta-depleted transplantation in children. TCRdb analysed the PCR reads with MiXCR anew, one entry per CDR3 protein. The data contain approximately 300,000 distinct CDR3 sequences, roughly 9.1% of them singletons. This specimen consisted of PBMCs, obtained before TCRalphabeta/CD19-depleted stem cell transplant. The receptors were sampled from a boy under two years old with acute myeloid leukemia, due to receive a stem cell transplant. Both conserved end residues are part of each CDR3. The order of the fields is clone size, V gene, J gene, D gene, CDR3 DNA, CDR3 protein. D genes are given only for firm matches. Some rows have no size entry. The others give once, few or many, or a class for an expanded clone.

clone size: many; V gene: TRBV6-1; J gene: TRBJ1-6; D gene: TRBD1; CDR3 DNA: TGTGCCAGCAGGAACCGACAGGGGTATTCACCCCTCCACTTT; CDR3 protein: CASRNRQGYSPLHF
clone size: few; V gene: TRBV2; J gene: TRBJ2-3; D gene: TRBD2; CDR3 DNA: TGTGCCAGCAGTCGGACAACAAGCGGGAGCCGCAGCACAGATACGCAGTATTTT; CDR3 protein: CASSRTTSGSRSTDTQYF
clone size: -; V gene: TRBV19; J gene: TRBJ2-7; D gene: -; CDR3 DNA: TGTGCCAGTATGGATAACAGGGAGCCACCCTACGAGCAGTACTTC; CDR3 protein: CASMDNREPPYEQYF
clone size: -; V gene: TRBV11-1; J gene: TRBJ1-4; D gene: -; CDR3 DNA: TGTGCCAGCAGCGGCCAGACAGGCGTAAGGGGTACGGTAGAAAAACTGTTTTTT; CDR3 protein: CASSGQTGVRGTVEKLFF
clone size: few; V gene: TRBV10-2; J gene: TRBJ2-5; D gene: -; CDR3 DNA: TGCGCCAGCAGTGACAGGGGCGGCGGACAGACCCAGTACTTC; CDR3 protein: CASSDRGGGQTQYF
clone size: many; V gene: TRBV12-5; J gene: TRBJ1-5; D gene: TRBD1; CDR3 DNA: TGTGCTAGTGGTCCCGGACAGGGGGCGCGAAGGGTGCAGCCCCAGCATTTT; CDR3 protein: CASGPGQGARRVQPQHF
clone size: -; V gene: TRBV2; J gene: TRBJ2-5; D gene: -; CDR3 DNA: TGTGCCAGCAGCCACCAGCCAGGGGAGGGTCAAGAGACCCAGTACTTC; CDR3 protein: CASSHQPGEGQETQYF
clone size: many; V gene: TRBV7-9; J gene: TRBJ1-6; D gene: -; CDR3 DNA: TGTGCCAGCAGTGAGGCGGGACCCCTCCACTTT; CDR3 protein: CASSEAGPLHF
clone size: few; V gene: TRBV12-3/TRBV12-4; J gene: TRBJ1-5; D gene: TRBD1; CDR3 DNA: TGTGCCAGCAGTTTAGGGGGACAGGGTATTCAGCCCCAGCATTTT; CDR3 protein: CASSLGGQGIQPQHF
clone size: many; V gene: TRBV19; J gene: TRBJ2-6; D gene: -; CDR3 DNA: TGTGCCAGTAGTGGCCTCTCTGGGGCCAACGTCCTGACTTTC; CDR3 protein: CASSGLSGANVLTF
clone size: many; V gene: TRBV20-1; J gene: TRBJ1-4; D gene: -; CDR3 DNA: TGCAGTGCTCCAGTCCCCACAGCTAATGAAAAACTGTTTTTT; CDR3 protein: CSAPVPTANEKLFF
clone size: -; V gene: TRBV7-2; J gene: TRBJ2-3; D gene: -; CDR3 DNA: TGTGCCAGCAGCTCCAGACTGTTAACAGATACGCAGTATTTT; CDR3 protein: CASSSRLLTDTQYF
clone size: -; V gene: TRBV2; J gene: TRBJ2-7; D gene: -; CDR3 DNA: TGTGCCAGCAGTGAAGAACGGGGCGAGCAGTACTTC; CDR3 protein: CASSEERGEQYF
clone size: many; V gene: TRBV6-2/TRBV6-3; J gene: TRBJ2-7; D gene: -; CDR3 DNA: TGTGCCAGCAGTTACTCGGGGCCCTCCTACGAGCAGTACTTC; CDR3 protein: CASSYSGPSYEQYF
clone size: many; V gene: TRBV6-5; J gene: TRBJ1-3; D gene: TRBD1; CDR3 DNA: TGTGCCAGCAGTTCGACAGGGAGAAACACCATATATTTT; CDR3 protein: CASSSTGRNTIYF
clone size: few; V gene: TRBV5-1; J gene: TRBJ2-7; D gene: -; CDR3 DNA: TGCGCCAGCAACCGGGACGGGATTTCCTACGAGCAGTACTTC; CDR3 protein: CASNRDGISYEQYF
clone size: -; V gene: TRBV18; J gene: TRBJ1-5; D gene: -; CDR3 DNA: TGTGCCAGCTCACCACCGGGCTTACATAATCAGCCCCAGCATTTT; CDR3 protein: CASSPPGLHNQPQHF
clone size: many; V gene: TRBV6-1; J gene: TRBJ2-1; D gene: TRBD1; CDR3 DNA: TGTGCCAGCGCCCCGACAGGGTCGCACAATGAGCAGTTCTTC; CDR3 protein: CASAPTGSHNEQFF
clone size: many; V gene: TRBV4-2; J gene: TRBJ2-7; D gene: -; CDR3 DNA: TGTGCCAGCAGCCAAGAAGCGACGTCCTACGAGCAGTACTTC; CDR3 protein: CASSQEATSYEQYF
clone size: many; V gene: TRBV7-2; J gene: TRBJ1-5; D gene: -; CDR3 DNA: TGTGCCAGCAGCTTAGTTTGGGGCCGGAATCAGCCCCAGCATTTT; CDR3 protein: CASSLVWGRNQPQHF
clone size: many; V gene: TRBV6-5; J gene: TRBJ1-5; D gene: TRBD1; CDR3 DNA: TGTGCCAGCAGTTACTCCTTTGGACAGGGGAATCAGCCCCAGCATTTT; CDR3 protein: CASSYSFGQGNQPQHF
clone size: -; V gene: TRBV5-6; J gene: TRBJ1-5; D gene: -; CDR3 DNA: TGTGCCAGCAGCCCCGGGCCGGGGGTAAATCAGCCCCAGCATTTT; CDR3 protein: CASSPGPGVNQPQHF
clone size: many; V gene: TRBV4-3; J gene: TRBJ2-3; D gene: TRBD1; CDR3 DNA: TGCGCCAGCAGCCAATGGGACAGGGTAGAGGGCACAGATACGCAGTATTTT; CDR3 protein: CASSQWDRVEGTDTQYF
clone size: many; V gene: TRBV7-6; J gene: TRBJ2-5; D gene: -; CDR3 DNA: TGTGCCAGCAGCCTCCGTTCGGAGGGCCAGTACTTC; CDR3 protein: CASSLRSEGQYF
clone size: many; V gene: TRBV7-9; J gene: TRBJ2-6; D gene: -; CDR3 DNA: TGTGCCAGCAGCTTGTTACGGGGCAGCCTGCTGTCTGGGGCCAACGTCCTGACTTTC; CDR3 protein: CASSLLRGSLLSGANVLTF
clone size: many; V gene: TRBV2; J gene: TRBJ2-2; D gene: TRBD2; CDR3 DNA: TGTGCCAGCAGTGATCAATGTAGGAATCCAAGCGGGGAGAGGCTCACCGGGGAGCTGTTTTTT; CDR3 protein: CASSDQCRNPSGERLTGELFF
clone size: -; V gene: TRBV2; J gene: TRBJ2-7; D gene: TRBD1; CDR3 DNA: TGTGCCAGCAAGGGACCGGGACAGGGGGCGCGAGGCTCCTACGAGCAGTACTTC; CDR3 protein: CASKGPGQGARGSYEQYF
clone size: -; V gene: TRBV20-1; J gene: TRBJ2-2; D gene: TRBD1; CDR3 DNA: TGCAGTGCTAGAGAATGGGCAGGGGGGAACACCGGGGAGCTGTTTTTT; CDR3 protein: CSAREWAGGNTGELFF
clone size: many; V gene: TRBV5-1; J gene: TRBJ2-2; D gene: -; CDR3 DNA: TGCGCCAGCAGCTTTGGCTCGGTGGGGGAGTCCGGGGAGCTGTTTTTT; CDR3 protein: CASSFGSVGESGELFF
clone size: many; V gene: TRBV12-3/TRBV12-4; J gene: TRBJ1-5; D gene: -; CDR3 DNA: TGTGCCAGCAGTTTAGAGCTAGTGAAACAGCCCCAGCATTTT; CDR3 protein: CASSLELVKQPQHF
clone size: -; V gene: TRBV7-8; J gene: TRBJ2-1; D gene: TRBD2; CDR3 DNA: TGTGCCAGCAGCTTAGTGCTACTAGCGGGGGGCTTAGATCAGCAGTTCTTC; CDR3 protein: CASSLVLLAGGLDQQFF
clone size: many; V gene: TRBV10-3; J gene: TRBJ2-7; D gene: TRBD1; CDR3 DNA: TGTGCCATCAGTGACGTTGGGACAGGGGGTGAAGAGCAGTACTTC; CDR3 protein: CAISDVGTGGEEQYF
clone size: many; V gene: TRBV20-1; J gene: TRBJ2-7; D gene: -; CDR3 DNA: TGCAGTGCTAGAGATAAGAGGAGGCACTCCTACGAGCAGTACTTC; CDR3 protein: CSARDKRRHSYEQYF
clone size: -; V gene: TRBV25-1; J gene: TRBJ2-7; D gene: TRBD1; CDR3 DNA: TGTGCCAGCAGTGAGTCCGGGACAGGGAAAATAGAGCAGTACTTC; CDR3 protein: CASSESGTGKIEQYF
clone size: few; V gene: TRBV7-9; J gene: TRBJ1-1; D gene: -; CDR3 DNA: TGTGCCAGCAGCTCGGAACAGGGTCCGCGCACTGAAGCTTTCTTT; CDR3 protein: CASSSEQGPRTEAFF
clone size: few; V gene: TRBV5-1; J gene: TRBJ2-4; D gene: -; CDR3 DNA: TGCGCCAGCAGCTTGAACCCTTCCGTGGCAACCAAAAACATTCAGTACTTC; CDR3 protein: CASSLNPSVATKNIQYF
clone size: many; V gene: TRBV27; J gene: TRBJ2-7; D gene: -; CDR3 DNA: TGTGCCAGCAGTCCCTACTCCGTTAACGAGCAGTACTTC; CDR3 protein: CASSPYSVNEQYF
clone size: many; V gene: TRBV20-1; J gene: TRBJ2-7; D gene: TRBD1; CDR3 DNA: TGCAGTGCTTTCGGGACAGTGAACTACGAGCAGTACTTC; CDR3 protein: CSAFGTVNYEQYF
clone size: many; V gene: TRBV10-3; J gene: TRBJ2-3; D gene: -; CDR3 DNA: TGTGCCATCAGTGAGGCGACTAGTCGAACAGATACGCAGTATTTT; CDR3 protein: CAISEATSRTDTQYF
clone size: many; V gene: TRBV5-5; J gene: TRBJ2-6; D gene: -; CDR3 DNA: TGTGCCAGCAGCTTAGGGGACCTCGCTGGGGCCAACGTCCTGACTTTC; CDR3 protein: CASSLGDLAGANVLTF
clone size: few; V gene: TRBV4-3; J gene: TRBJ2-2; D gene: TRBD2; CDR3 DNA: TGCGCCAGCAGCCTACATACTCTAGCGGGAGGCCAAAGAAGGCTGTTTTTT; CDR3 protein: CASSLHTLAGGQRRLFF
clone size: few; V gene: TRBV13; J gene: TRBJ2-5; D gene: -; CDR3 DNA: TGTGCCAGCATGGGGGGGGGGCGAGAGACCCAGTACTTC; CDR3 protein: CASMGGGRETQYF